Below, 9 T cell receptor beta chains from the same sample are listed, as sequenced in a study of molecular identifiers for immune sequencing clone quantification. TCRdb called the PCR reads again in MiXCR, with one record for every CDR3 protein. This table has around 300,000 distinct CDR3 sequences, 24% appearing once. The sample comprised naive CD8+ T cells from blood, with Jurkat cell RNA spiked in. Subset defined: FACS-sorted CD8+CD4-CCR7+CD45RA+ naive T cells. The source of these receptors is a human donor in good health. Some libraries in this study had Jurkat cell RNA spiked in.

This clonotype was counted only a few times. One end of the junction is discordant with germline, which a read error may explain. V is TRBV6-2 or TRBV6-3 and J is TRBJ2-1; D gene uncertain. Germline V gives CDR1 MNHEY, CDR2 SVGEGT. This CDR3 is built from 14 residues. This CDR3 reads CASSYSHEQNEQFF. The CDR3 DNA follows: TGTGCCAGCAGCTACTCCCACGAGCAGAATGAGCAGTTCTTC.

This clonotype was counted ten times or more. CDR3 region: CSVVAGSYEQYF. CDR3 coding DNA: TGCAGCGTTGTGGCGGGCTCCTACGAGCAGTACTTC. This chain joins TRBV29-1 and TRBJ2-7; a weak D match, TRBD2 (5 bases). This CDR3 is 12 amino acids long. V was cut by 4 bases and J by 0 bases, with 7 bases left in between. Germline CDR1 reads SQVTM; CDR2 reads ANQGSEA.

Ten or more counts support this clonotype. This chain joins TRBV5-6 and TRBJ2-7; unclear D gene. The germline V and J ends were trimmed by 1 base and 2 bases, with 10 bases remaining between them. In germline, CDR1 is SGHDT, CDR2 YYEEEE. This CDR3 comprises 14 residues. As DNA, the CDR3 is TGTGCCAGCAGCTTGAAACAGCGACCCTACGAGCAGTACTTC. Its protein is CASSLKQRPYEQYF.

This clonotype was picked up many times. This chain connects TRBV13 to TRBJ2-2; D is uncertain. The CDR3 length is 15 residues. V was cut by 0 bases and J by 0 bases, with 5 bases left in between. Germline loops: CDR1 PRHDT, CDR2 FYEKMQ (reference sequence). CDR3 sequence reads: CASSLGITNTGELFF. The CDR3 nucleotides read TGTGCCAGCAGCTTAGGGATCACGAACACCGGGGAGCTGTTTTTT.

This clonotype was found many times. The CDR3 loop reads CASSLTFDTEAFF. The CDR3 nucleotides read TGTGCCAGCAGTTTGACATTTGACACTGAAGCTTTCTTT. V usage is TRBV12-3 or TRBV12-4 and J usage is TRBJ1-1; D remains unclear. V was shortened by 3 bases and J by 3 bases, with 8 bases between the two germline ends. The CDR3 totals 13 residues.

This clonotype has at least ten counts. The chain joins TRBV7-9 to TRBJ2-7; maybe TRBD1 (7 bases). V dropped 1 base and J dropped 6 bases, with 16 bases sitting between them. Germline V gene lookup returns CDR1 SEHNR and CDR2 FQNEAQ (reference sequence). The CDR3 consists of 15 residues. Here the CDR3 DNA reads TGTGCCAGCAGCTTAGTTTTGACAGGGACTTCCGAGCAGTACTTC. Translated, it gives CASSLVLTGTSEQYF.

In this sample, this clonotype turned up many times. The gene calls are TRBV6-1 and TRBJ2-2; D is undetermined. The V gene's germline CDR1 is MNHNS and CDR2 SASEGT. CDR3 size: 15 residues. With 4 bases removed from V and 0 bases from J, the gap between germline ends came to 9 bases. The CDR3 bases are TGTGCCAGCAGTGTGAAGGGTCCGAACACCGGGGAGCTGTTTTTT. It specifies CASSVKGPNTGELFF.

Points on this clonotype: A read error may explain this, as a much larger clone is one base away. This chain connects TRBV4-3 to TRBJ2-7; D is undetermined. Germline CDR1 is LGHNA and CDR2 is YSLEER. The CDR3 is made up of 14 amino acids. CDR3 nucleotide sequence: TGCGCCAGCAGCCAAGAGGGTGTTGGGCACGAGCAGCACTTC. Translation: CASSQEGVGHEQHF.

This clonotype has a count of ten or more. V gene TRBV4-3 combines with J gene TRBJ1-1; no reliable D call. The CDR3 contains 15 residues. The ends were cut back, 0 bases at V and 4 bases at J, with 12 bases in the middle. Germline loops: CDR1 LGHNA, CDR2 YSLEER. In nucleotides, the CDR3 is TGCGCCAGCAGCCAAGAGGCACCCCCGAGCACTGAAGCTTTCTTT. Residues: CASSQEAPPSTEAFF.